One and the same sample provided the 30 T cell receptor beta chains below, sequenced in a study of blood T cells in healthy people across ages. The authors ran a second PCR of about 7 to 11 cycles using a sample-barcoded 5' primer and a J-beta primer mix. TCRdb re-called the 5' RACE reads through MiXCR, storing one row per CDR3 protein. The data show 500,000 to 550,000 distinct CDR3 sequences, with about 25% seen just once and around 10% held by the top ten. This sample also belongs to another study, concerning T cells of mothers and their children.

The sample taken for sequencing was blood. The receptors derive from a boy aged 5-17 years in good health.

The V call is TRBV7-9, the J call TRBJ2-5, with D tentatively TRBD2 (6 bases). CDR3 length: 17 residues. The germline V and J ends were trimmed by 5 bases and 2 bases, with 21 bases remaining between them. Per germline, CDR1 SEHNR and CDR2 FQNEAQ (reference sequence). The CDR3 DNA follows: TGTGCCAGCAGCGTATCTCGGGACTCTGGATTTCAAGAGACCCAGTACTTC. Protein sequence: CASSVSRDSGFQETQYF.

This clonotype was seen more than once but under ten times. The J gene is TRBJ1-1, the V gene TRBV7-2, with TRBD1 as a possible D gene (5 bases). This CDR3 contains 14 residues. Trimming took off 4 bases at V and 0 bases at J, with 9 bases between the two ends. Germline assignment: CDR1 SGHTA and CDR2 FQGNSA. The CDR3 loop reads CASSWGRMNTEAFF. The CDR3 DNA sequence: TGTGCCAGCAGCTGGGGACGCATGAACACTGAAGCTTTCTTT.

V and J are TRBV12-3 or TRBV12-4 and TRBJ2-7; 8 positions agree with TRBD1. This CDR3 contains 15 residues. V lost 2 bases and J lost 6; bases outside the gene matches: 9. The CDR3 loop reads CASSLRGGQGPEQYF. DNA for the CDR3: TGTGCCAGCAGTTTAAGGGGTGGACAGGGACCCGAGCAGTACTTC.

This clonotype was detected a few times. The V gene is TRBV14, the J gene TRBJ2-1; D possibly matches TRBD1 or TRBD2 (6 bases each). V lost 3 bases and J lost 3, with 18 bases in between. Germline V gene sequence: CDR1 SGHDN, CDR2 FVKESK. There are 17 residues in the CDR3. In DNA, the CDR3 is TGTGCCAGCAGCCAGCCCATTGGGGGGACATACTACAATGAGCAGTTCTTC. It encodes CASSQPIGGTYYNEQFF.

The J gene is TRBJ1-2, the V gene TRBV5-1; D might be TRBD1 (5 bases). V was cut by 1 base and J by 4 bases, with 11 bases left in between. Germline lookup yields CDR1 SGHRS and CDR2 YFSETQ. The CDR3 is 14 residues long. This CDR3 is CASSLSGDSYGYTF. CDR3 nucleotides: TGCGCCAGCAGCTTGTCGGGGGACTCCTATGGCTACACCTTC.

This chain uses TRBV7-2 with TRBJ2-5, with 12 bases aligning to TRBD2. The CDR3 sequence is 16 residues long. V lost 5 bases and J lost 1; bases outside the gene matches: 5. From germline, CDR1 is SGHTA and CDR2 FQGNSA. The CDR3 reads CASSPSGGASQETQYF. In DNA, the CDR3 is TGTGCCAGCAGCCCTAGCGGGGGGGCCTCCCAAGAGACCCAGTACTTC.

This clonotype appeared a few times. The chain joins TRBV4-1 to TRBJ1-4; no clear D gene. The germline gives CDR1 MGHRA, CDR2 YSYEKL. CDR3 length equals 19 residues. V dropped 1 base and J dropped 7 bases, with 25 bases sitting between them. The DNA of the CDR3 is TGCGCCAGCAGCCAAGGATCCCCTATGACGTGGCGGGGAGTTGAAAAACTGTTTTTT. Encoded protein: CASSQGSPMTWRGVEKLFF.

This chain's CDR3 is CSARDWASGNTIYF. CDR3 sequence (DNA): TGCAGTGCTAGAGATTGGGCTTCGGGAAACACCATATATTTT. This rearrangement joins TRBV20-1 to TRBJ1-3; D unresolved. This CDR3 is 14 amino acids long. Germline CDR1 is DFQATT and CDR2 is SNEGSKA (reference sequence). V shed 0 bases and J shed 4 bases, with 10 bases lying between them.

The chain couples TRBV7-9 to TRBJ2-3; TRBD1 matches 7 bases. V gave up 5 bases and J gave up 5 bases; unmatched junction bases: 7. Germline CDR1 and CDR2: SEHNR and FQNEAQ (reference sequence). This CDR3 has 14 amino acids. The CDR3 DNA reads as TGTGCCAGCAGCCCCGGGACAGCCATAGATACGCAGTATTTT. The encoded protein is CASSPGTAIDTQYF.

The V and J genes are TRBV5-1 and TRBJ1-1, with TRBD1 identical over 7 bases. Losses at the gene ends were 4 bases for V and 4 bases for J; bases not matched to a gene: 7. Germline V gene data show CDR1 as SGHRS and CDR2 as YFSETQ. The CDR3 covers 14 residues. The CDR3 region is CASSRLGGSTEAFF. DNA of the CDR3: TGCGCCAGCAGCCGTCTAGGGGGCAGCACTGAAGCTTTCTTT.

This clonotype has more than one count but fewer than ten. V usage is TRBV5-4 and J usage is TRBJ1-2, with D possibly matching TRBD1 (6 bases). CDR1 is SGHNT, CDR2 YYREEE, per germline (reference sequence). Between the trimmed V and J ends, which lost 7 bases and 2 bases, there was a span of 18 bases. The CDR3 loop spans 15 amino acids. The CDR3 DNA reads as TGTGCCAGCTACAAAGGGGGGTCAAGGAACTATGGCTACACCTTC. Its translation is CASYKGGSRNYGYTF.

CDR3 nucleotide sequence: TGTGCCAGCAGTTATCAGCGACAGGGCTACGAGCAGTACTTC. It specifies CASSYQRQGYEQYF. V and J are TRBV6-9 and TRBJ2-7; TRBD1 aligns across 7 bases. With V trimmed by 2 bases and J by 3 bases, 4 bases remained unmatched. The CDR3 is 14 amino acids. The germline V gene encodes CDR1 MNHGY and CDR2 SVAAGI.

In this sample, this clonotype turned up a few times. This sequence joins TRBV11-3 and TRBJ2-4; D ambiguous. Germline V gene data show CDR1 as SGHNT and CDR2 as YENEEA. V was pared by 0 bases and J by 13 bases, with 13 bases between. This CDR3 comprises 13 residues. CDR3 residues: CASSLDEVTPQYF. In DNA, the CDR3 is TGTGCCAGCAGCTTAGACGAGGTAACGCCCCAGTACTTC.

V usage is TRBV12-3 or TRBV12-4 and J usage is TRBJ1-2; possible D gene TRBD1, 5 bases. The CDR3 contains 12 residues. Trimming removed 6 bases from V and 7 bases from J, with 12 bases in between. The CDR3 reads CASSSGGAGYTF. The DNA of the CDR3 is TGTGCCAGCAGCTCGGGTGGGGCTGGCTACACCTTC.

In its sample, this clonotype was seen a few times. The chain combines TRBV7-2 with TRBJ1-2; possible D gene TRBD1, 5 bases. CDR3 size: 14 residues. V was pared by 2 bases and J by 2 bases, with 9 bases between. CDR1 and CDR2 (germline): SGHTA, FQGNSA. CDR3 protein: CASSLSSGNYGYTF. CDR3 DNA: TGTGCCAGCAGCTTATCGTCAGGGAACTATGGCTACACCTTC.

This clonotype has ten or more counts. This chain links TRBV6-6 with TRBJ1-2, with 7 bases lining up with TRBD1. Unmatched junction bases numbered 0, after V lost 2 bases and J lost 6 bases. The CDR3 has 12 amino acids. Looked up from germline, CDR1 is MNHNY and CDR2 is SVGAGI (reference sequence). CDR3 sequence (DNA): TGTGCCAGCAGTTACCAGGGGGATGGCTACACCTTC. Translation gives CASSYQGDGYTF.

The CDR3 reads CASRQQGYNEQFF. CDR3 nucleotide sequence: TGTGCCAGCAGGCAACAGGGGTACAATGAGCAGTTCTTC. V is TRBV3-1 and J is TRBJ2-1, with TRBD1 identical over 7 bases. Germline CDR1 LGHDT, CDR2 YNNKEL (reference sequence). Trimming cost V 6 bases and J 4 bases; bases outside gene matches: 3. The CDR3 consists of 13 residues.

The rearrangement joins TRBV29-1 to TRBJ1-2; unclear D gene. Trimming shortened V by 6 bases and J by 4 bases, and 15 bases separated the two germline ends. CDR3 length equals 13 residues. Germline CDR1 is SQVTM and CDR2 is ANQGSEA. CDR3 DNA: TGCAGCGTCGCCGGGGTCTGGAGCTATGGCTACACCTTC. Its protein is CSVAGVWSYGYTF.

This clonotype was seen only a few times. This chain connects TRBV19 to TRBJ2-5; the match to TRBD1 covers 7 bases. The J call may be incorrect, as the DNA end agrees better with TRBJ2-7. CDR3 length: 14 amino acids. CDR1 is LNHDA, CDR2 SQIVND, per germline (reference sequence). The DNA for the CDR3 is TGTGCCAGTAGTGCACACCGGGACAGCTACGAGCAGTACTTC. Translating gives CASSAHRDSYEQYF.

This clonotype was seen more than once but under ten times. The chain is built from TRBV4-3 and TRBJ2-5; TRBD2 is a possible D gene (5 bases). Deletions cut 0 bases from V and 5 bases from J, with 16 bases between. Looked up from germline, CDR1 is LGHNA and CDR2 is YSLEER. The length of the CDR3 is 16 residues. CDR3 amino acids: CASSQDRGLPGETQYF. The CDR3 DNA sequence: TGCGCCAGCAGCCAAGATAGAGGCCTCCCGGGGGAGACCCAGTACTTC.

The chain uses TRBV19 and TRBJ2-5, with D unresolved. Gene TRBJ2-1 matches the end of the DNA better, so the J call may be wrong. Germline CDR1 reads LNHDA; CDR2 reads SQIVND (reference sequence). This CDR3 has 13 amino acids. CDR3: CASSSYTYNEQFF. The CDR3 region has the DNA TGTGCCAGTAGCAGCTACACCTACAATGAGCAGTTCTTC.

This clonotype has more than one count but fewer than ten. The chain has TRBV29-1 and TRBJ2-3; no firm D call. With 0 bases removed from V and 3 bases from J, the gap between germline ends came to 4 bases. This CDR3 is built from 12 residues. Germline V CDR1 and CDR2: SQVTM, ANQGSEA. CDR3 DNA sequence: TGCAGCGTTGAAGATATGACAGATACGCAGTATTTT. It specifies CSVEDMTDTQYF.

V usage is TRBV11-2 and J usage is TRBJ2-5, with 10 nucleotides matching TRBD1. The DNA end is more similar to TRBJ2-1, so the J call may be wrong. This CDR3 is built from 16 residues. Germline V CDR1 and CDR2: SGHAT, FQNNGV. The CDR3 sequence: CASSLGRGTGDRVQFF. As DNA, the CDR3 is TGTGCCAGCAGCTTAGGACGCGGGACAGGGGATCGGGTGCAGTTCTTC.

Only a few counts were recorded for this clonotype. The CDR3 bases are TGTGCCAGCACCCAGGGACAAATAACTAATGAAAAACTGTTTTTT. Protein: CASTQGQITNEKLFF. The chain carries TRBV3-1 and TRBJ1-4; TRBD1 might be the D (6 bases). Germline CDR1 LGHDT, CDR2 YNNKEL (reference sequence). The CDR3 is made up of 15 amino acids. Deletions cut 7 bases from V and 1 base from J, with 13 bases between.

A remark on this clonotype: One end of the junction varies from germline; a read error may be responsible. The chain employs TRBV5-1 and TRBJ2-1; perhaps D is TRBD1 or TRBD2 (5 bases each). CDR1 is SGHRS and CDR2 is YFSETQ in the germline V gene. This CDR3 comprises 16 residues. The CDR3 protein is CASSYAVGATYNEQLF. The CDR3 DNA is TGCGCCAGCAGCTACGCGGTCGGGGCCACCTACAATGAGCAGCTCTTC.

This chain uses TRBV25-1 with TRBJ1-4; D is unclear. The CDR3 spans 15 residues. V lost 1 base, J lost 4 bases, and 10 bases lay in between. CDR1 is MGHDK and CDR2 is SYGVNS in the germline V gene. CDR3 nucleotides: TGTGCCAGCAGTGAATCCCTACAGTTTAATGAAAAACTGTTTTTT. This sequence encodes CASSESLQFNEKLFF.

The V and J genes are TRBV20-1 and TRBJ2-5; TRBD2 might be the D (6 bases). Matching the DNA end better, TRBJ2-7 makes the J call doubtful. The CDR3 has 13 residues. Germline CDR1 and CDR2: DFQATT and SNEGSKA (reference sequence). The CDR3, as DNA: TGCAGTGCTAGAGGACTAGACTCCTACGAGCAGTACTTC. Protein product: CSARGLDSYEQYF.

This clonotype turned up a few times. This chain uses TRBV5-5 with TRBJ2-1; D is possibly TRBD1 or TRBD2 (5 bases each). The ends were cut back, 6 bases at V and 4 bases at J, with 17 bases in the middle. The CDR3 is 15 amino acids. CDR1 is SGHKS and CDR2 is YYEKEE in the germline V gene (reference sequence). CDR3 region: CASTPGMGEYNEQFF. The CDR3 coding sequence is TGTGCCAGCACCCCGGGGATGGGGGAATACAATGAGCAGTTCTTC.

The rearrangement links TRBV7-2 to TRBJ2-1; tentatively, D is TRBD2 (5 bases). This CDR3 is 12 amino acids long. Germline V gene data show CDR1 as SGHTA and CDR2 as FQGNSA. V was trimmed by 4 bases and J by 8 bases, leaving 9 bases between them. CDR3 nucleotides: TGTGCCAGCAGCTCACTAGTAGATGAGCAGTTCTTC. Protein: CASSSLVDEQFF.

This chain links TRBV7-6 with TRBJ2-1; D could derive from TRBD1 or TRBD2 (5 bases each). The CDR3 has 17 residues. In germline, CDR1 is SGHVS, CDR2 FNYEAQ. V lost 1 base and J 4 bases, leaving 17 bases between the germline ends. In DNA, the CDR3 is TGTGCCAGCAGCTTAGTATATTGGGACGTTGGGTACAATGAGCAGTTCTTC. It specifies CASSLVYWDVGYNEQFF.